This T cell receptor beta chain was captured by sequencing in a study of fetal regulatory T cell absence and autoimmunity. A few counts support this clone. CDR1 is SEHNR, CDR2 FQNEAQ, per germline (reference sequence). The CDR3 consists of 11 residues. Trimming took off 8 bases at V and 7 bases at J, with 12 bases between the two ends. The survey-level immunoSEQ assay was used. The data were produced by immunoSEQ multiplex PCR, yet TCRdb's version contains in-frame clones alone and is incomplete. Altogether some 44,000 clones are present, about 80% being singletons, with the ten largest covering about 0.41%.

This TCR was recovered from a newborn boy with IPEX syndrome. The chain couples TRBV7-9 to TRBJ2-7; D is tentatively TRBD1 or TRBD2 (6 bases each). The material sequenced was cord blood. For the CDR3, the DNA is TGTGCCAGCGGGCGAGGGGGGGAGCAGTACTTC. Its translation is CASGRGGEQYF.